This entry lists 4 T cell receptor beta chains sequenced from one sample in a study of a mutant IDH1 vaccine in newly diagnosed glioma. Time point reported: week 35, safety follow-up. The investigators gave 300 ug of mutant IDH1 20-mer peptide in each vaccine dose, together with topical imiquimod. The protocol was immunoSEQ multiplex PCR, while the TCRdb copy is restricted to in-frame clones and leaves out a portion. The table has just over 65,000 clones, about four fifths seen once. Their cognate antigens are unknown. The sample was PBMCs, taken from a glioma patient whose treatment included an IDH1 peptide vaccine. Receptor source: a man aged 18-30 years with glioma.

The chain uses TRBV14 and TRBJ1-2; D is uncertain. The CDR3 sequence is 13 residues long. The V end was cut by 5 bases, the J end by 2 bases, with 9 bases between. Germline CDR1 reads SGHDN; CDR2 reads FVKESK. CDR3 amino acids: CASSEGTNYGYTF. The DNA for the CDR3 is TGTGCCAGCAGCGAGGGCACGAACTATGGCTACACCTTC.

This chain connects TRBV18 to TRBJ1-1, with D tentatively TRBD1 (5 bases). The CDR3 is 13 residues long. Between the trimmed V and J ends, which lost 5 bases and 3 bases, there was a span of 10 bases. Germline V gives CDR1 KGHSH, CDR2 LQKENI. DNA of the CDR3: TGTGCCAGCTCATTAGACAGAGACACTGAAGCTTTCTTT. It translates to CASSLDRDTEAFF.

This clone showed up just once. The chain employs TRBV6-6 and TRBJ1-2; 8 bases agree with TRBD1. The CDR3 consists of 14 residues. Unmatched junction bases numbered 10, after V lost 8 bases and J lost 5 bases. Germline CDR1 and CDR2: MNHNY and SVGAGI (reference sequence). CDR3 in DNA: TGTGCCAGCGCTCTCGGACAGGGACGTTATGGCTACACCTTC. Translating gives CASALGQGRYGYTF.

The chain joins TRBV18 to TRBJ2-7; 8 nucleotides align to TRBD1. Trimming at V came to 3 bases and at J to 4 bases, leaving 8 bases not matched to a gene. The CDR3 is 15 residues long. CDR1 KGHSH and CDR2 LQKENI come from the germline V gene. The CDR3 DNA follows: TGTGCCAGCTCACCCGGGGCAGGGGGCTCGTACGAGCAGTACTTC. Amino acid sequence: CASSPGAGGSYEQYF.